This TCR beta chain is from a study of shared clonotypes between healthy human individuals (dated by TCRdb to about 2020). Background on the whole study: A couple of women and a few men aged 18 to 49 years were included in the cohort. Per donor, three plates each were used for CD4 naive and CD4 memory, two for CD8 naive, and one for CD8 memory. Libraries were prepared and TCR repertoires were sequenced by different laboratories using diverse techniques, in order to increase sequencing depth and limit assay-specific biases. Per donor, leukapheresis produced somewhere between about 0.94 and 9.5 billion PBMCs. Blood TCR repertoires of roughly five healthy adults were deeply sequenced to estimate repertoire size and the extent of clonotype sharing between individuals.

Using the deep immunoSEQ assay, multiplex PCR amplified TCR CDR3 regions from genomic DNA. For each cell subset, the extracted genomic DNA was distributed evenly across all wells of several immunoSEQ 96-well plates, and each plate served as one replicate. Each replicate PCR for sorted subsets received about 200 ng genomic DNA, equal to around 32,000 T cell genomes. Purified libraries were quantified with a Qubit 3.0 fluorometer, sized on a Bioanalyzer 2100, and re-quantified with the KAPA Library Quantification kit. A separate single-read 150-cycle Illumina NextSeq 550 flow cell was used to sequence each immunoSEQ 96-well plate. The study's own analysis went as follows. Because only junctional sequences without quality scores were contained in the immunoSEQ output, filtering matching that applied to full-length reads could not be performed. Sequences were annotated with PyIR, a Python wrapper for IgBLAST v1.9, using IMGT germline references to assign V/J genes and CDR3. Reads with weak V/J assignments (E-value above 1e-6), missing CDR3, stop codons, out-of-frame junctions, or ambiguous translated residues were removed. A V3J clonotype was defined by an identical inferred V gene, J gene, and CDR3 amino acid sequence. Percentage overlap between repertoires was calculated by dividing the number of shared unique clonotypes by the size of the smaller repertoire. Richness of each repertoire was evaluated using RTK rarefaction, the Chao1 estimator, and Recon v2.1 estimates of unobserved clonotypes. OLGA was used to compute generation probabilities for all TCRbeta clonotypes that the gDNA method yielded from a handful of donors. The immuneACCESS repertoire file appears here via TCRdb, limited to in-frame rearrangements. These files lack a portion of the clones; in checked studies, under half of the deficit traces to unresolved V genes, and the cause of the others is not known. V, J and clone size are taken as reported in that table, and D and trimming were inferred from the DNA itself. Across this sample there are about 640,000 clones, with about 78% seen only once. Together, the top ten hold 1.5% to 2% of the sample.

Results the study describes overall, beyond this receptor: The genetic and exposure-history diversity represented was limited by the small number of donors. Compared with non-shared clonotypes, clonotypes shared by all four sorted-subset donors had higher generation probabilities. Pairwise subsampling led to the expectation that sequencing depth would affect the degree of clonotype sharing among donors. Only blood was sampled, and tissue TCR repertoires likely differ from those in blood. Incomplete sequencing was indicated by rarefaction of sorted-subset datasets, despite the large sequencing depth. Naive subsets generally had larger estimated clonotype richness than memory subsets did. Sharing across four donors was observed for about 5% of naive CD4, about 4% of naive CD8, 2% to 2.5% of memory CD4, and roughly 0.4% of memory CD8 clonotypes.

Donors were healthy HIV-negative adults with no recently reported acute infections or vaccinations. Every donor was a Caucasian adult residing in Nashville, Tennessee, USA. Magnetic negative selection was used to enrich CD4+ T cells, after which naive cells were positively selected on CD45RA and the negative fraction became the memory subset. After blood collection by leukapheresis, PBMCs were isolated using Ficoll-Histopaque density gradient centrifugation and then cryopreserved in the vapor phase of liquid nitrogen. Analytical flow cytometry was used to check the purity and quantity of each magnetically sorted T cell population. Genomic DNA was isolated from each sorted fraction and quantified by UV absorbance on a Nanodrop 2000c. With respect to this clone: The antigen it binds to is not known. Per-nucleotide qualities are absent, and no much larger clonotype sits a single base away.

Sequenced: memory CD4+ T cells sorted from blood. The cell subset or site label corresponds to: CD45RA-negative fraction. The TCR originated in a woman aged 25 to 39 in good health.

The CDR3 protein is CASTPKGVGIGKDQPQHF. The bases are TGCGCCAGCACCCCCAAAGGAGTAGGTATAGGGAAAGATCAGCCCCAGCATTTT. Recombination connected TRBV23-1 to TRBJ1-5; the D gene lacks a confident call. TRBV23-1 counts as an open reading frame of uncertain function. V is reduced by 7 bases and J by 5 bases, leaving a spacing of 27 bases between them. The CDR3 goes from the cysteine to the phenylalanine over 18 residues. Here the CDR3 DNA is all that survives: 54 bases in frame from base 1.